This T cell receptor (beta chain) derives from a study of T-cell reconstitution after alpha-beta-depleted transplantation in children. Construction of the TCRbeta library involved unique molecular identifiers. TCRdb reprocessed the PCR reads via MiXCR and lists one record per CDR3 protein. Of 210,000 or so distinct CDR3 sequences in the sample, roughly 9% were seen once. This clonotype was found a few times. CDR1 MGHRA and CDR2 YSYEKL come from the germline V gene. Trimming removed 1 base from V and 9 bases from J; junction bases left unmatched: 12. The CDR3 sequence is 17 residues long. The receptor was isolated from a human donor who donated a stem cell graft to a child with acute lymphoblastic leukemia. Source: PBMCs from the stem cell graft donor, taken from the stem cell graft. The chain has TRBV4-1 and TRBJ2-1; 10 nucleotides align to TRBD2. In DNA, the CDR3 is TGCGCCAGCAGCCAAGGATCAATGGCGCTAGCGGGGGTTGAGCAGTTCTTC. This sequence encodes CASSQGSMALAGVEQFF.